This TCR beta chain is drawn from a study of early T cells in non-severe SARS-CoV-2 infection (dated by TCRdb to about 2021). Background on the whole study: Because TCR sequencing relied on bulk RNA taken from unsorted whole blood, pairing of alpha and beta chains was not possible.

The receptor library was made with 5' RACE. The listed sequencing device is NextSeq 500. To correct for sequencing error and PCR bias, the TCR library protocol tagged individual cDNA molecules with unique molecular identifiers. Both TCR alpha and beta chains were sequenced, and tight co-correlation was observed between alpha and beta sequence abundances in each sample. As for how the authors treated the data: Decombinator V4 was used to annotate TCR sequences for V gene, J gene and CDR3. TCRs were defined as expanded if a significant change between any two time points was detected under a Poisson model with p below 0.0001. Abundances of TCRs were expressed as counts per million after normalisation to the total number of TCRs sequenced in each sample. MAIT TCRs were defined by TRAV1-2 paired with TRAJ12, TRAJ20 or TRAJ33, and iNKT TCRs by TRAV10 paired with TRAJ18. VDJdb, accessed 1 November 2021, was searched for CMV, EBV and SARS-CoV-2 annotated TCRs, excluding TCRs annotated for multiple antigens. TCRdb handled the public reads itself, with Q25 trimming in fastp and clone calling in MiXCR, and kept productive beta chains. Rows merge per CDR3 protein into single entries with the most common DNA and genes. The V and J calls reflect TCRdb's pipeline rather than the authors' work. Here the sample has approximately 71,000 distinct CDR3 sequences; 12% occur a single time. Approximately 4.5% of the sample rests with the top ten.

Overall results and qualifications from the work: VDJdb matching was skewed toward anti-spike CD8 responses and likely underestimated virus-specific expansions by missing private and CD4 specificities.

In regard to this clonotype: No antigen is known for it. No clone much larger than this one lies a single base away; base qualities are absent.

CDR1 and CDR2, looked up from the germline V gene, are SGHRS and YFSETQ. Measured from the cysteine to the phenylalanine, the CDR3 is 15 residues long. The entry retains the CDR3 DNA only, 45 bases that are in frame from base 1. The trim is 0 bases for V and 5 bases for J, with a gap of 15 bases between the germline ends. A case-control design nested within a healthcare worker cohort in London, UK, was used, with weekly nasopharyngeal swab PCR tests and blood sampling performed. Healthcare workers were recruited during the week of the UK lockdown, between 23 and 31 March 2020, and followed weekly for up to 16 weeks.

Sequencing input: whole blood. The receptor's source is an adult who was a healthcare worker with PCR-confirmed SARS-CoV-2 infection or an uninfected control (not recorded which). The rearrangement combines TRBV5-1 with TRBJ2-7, with a tentative D gene TRBD1 over 6 matching bases. The nucleotide sequence is given as TGCGCCAGCAGCTTGGAGGGGGTTTCGTTTAACGAGCAGTACTTC. Protein translation: CASSLEGVSFNEQYF.